The 32 T cell receptor beta chains in this list originate from one sample, sequenced in a study of monozygotic twins with cystic fibrosis. The protocol was immunoSEQ multiplex PCR, while the TCRdb copy is restricted to in-frame clones and leaves out a portion. The sample shows about 26,000 clones, roughly nine tenths of them seen only once. Sequenced material: blood. All receptors come from a girl aged 2-10 years with cystic fibrosis.

V is TRBV11-2 and J is TRBJ2-7, with a possible D match to TRBD2 (5 bases). The V gene's germline CDR1 is SGHAT and CDR2 FQNNGV. This CDR3 is 14 amino acids long. The V end lost 6 bases, the J end lost 1 base, and 13 bases lay between the germline ends. The CDR3 spells CASRPSGVSYEQYF. The DNA for the CDR3 is TGTGCCAGCAGGCCATCCGGGGTTTCCTACGAGCAGTACTTC. The complete variable domain, with remaining parts taken from reference TRBV11-2 and TRBJ2-7, reads EAGVAQSPRYKIIEKRQSVAFWCNPISGHATLYWYQQILGQGPKLLIQFQNNGVVDDSQLPKDRFSAERLKGVDSTLKIQPAKLEDSAVYLCASRPSGVSYEQYFGPGTRLTVT.

The V and J genes are TRBV6-5 and TRBJ2-7; no definite D call. Trimming left V 6 bases short and J 6 bases short, with 15 bases between. CDR3 size: 13 residues. Germline CDR1 MNHEY, CDR2 SVGAGI. The CDR3 nucleotides read TGTGCCAGCAGGCCTATAGTTCCTGGCGAGCAGTACTTC. It codes for CASRPIVPGEQYF.

J is TRBJ1-1 and V is TRBV29-1; possible D gene TRBD1, 5 bases. V dropped 6 bases and J dropped 0 bases, with 14 bases sitting between them. Germline-derived CDR1 and CDR2 are SQVTM and ANQGSEA. There are 14 residues in the CDR3. The DNA for the CDR3 is TGCAGCGTCCAACCGGGGGGGGTGAACACTGAAGCTTTCTTT. This sequence encodes CSVQPGGVNTEAFF.

This chain uses TRBV6-1 with TRBJ1-1; 10 nucleotides agree with TRBD1. Trimming removed 7 bases from V and 4 bases from J; junction bases left unmatched: 9. Looked up from germline, CDR1 is MNHNS and CDR2 is SASEGT. The CDR3 extends over 15 amino acids. This chain's CDR3 is CASMGRDRGTTEAFF. In DNA form, the CDR3 reads TGTGCCAGCATGGGCCGGGACAGGGGCACCACTGAAGCTTTCTTT.

The chain couples TRBV5-1 to TRBJ1-2; 9 bases are shared with TRBD1. The CDR3 has 15 residues. Per the germline V gene, CDR1 is SGHRS and CDR2 is YFSETQ. The J segment lost 8 bases and the V segment lost 0 bases, leaving 8 bases of the junction unmatched. The CDR3: CASSLGDRAGRGYTF. The CDR3 DNA sequence: TGCGCCAGCAGCTTGGGGGACAGGGCCGGAAGGGGCTACACCTTC.

This chain connects TRBV6-5 to TRBJ2-1; 11 nucleotides align to TRBD2. Germline V gives CDR1 MNHEY, CDR2 SVGAGI. J lost 14 bases, V lost 6 bases, and 15 bases had no gene match. CDR3 length: 15 amino acids. CDR3 DNA sequence: TGTGCCAGCAGACCCCGACTAGCGGGGCGCCCGACGGAGTTCTTC. Translated, it gives CASRPRLAGRPTEFF.

The chain recombines TRBV6-5 with TRBJ1-1; weak D call: TRBD1 (5 bases). This CDR3 spans 13 amino acids. In germline, CDR1 is MNHEY, CDR2 SVGAGI. Trimming stripped 2 bases from V and 5 bases from J, with 9 bases between. CDR3 DNA sequence: TGTGCCAGCAGTTACATCTCAGGGACTGAAGCTTTCTTT. Amino acid sequence: CASSYISGTEAFF.

The chain links TRBV4-2 to TRBJ1-2; D is uncertain. CDR3 size: 15 residues. V was shortened by 1 base and J by 3 bases, with 12 bases between the two germline ends. Per the germline V gene, CDR1 is LGHNA and CDR2 is YNFKEQ. CDR3 nucleotide sequence: TGTGCCAGCAGCCAAGTGTTTGGACCGGACTATGGCTACACCTTC. It specifies CASSQVFGPDYGYTF.

The rearrangement links TRBV30 to TRBJ2-5; 7 positions agree with TRBD2. The CDR3 sequence is 13 residues long. Trimming cost V 4 bases and J 7 bases; bases outside gene matches: 9. Per the germline V gene, CDR1 is GTSNPN and CDR2 is SVGIG (reference sequence). DNA for the CDR3: TGTGCCTGGACTAGCGGCGGGCTCGGGACCCAGTACTTC. Its translation: CAWTSGGLGTQYF.

This sequence joins TRBV21-1 and TRBJ1-1. TRBV21-1 is a known pseudogene. This CDR3 spans 15 amino acids. Written as DNA, the CDR3 is TGTGCCAGCAGCGCCCGACCGAGGCTGGGCACTGAAGCTTTCTTT. Translated, it gives CASSARPRLGTEAFF.

Remarks on this clone: The junction and the germline gene differ at one end; a read error may be behind it. V usage is TRBV5-1 and J usage is TRBJ1-1; D is perhaps TRBD1 (5 bases). Germline CDR1 is SGHRS and CDR2 is YFSETQ. The CDR3 totals 15 residues. CDR3 nucleotides: TGCGCCGGCAGCCTGGTCAGGGTAGGGGACACTGAAGCTTTCTTT. It codes for CAGSLVRVGDTEAFF.

The chain carries TRBV5-1 and TRBJ2-7; D is perhaps TRBD2 (6 bases). Germline V gives CDR1 SGHRS, CDR2 YFSETQ. V was cut by 5 bases and J by 4 bases, with 13 bases left in between. CDR3 length equals 13 residues. The CDR3 sequence is CASRASEAYEQYF. DNA for the CDR3: TGCGCCAGCAGGGCTAGCGAGGCATACGAGCAGTACTTC.

The CDR3 nucleotides are TGTGCCAGCAGCTTGGCAGACAGGGCAGCTCCTGAAGCTTTCTTT. Its translation is CASSLADRAAPEAFF. The chain employs TRBV5-6 and TRBJ1-1; TRBD1 matches 7 bases. Germline V CDR1 and CDR2: SGHDT, YYEEEE. J lost 6 bases, V lost 0 bases, and 8 bases had no gene match. The CDR3 length is 15 residues.

V is TRBV25-1 and J is TRBJ1-6; D is unresolved. The CDR3 consists of 17 residues. CDR1 and CDR2 from the germline V gene are MGHDK and SYGVNS. V lost 5 bases and J 0 bases, leaving 14 bases between the germline ends. CDR3 region: CASSSSTGSSYNSPLHF. CDR3 bases: TGTGCCAGCAGTTCGTCGACCGGCAGCTCCTATAATTCACCCCTCCACTTT.

The chain joins TRBV14 to TRBJ2-3, with D possibly TRBD2 on 6 matching bases. V shed 5 bases and J shed 2 bases, with 14 bases lying between them. The CDR3 has 15 amino acids. CDR1 is SGHDN and CDR2 is FVKESK in the germline V gene. The CDR3: CASSTDRTNTDTQYF. CDR3 nucleotides: TGTGCCAGCAGCACCGACCGGACTAACACAGATACGCAGTATTTT.

V usage is TRBV20-1 and J usage is TRBJ2-7; the D is unclear. Germline V gene data show CDR1 as DFQATT and CDR2 as SNEGSKA (reference sequence). V lost 3 bases and J 9 bases, leaving 12 bases between the germline ends. This CDR3 contains 11 residues. DNA of the CDR3: TGCAGTGCTAGTCTTGTCGAAGTGCAGTACTTC. Its translation: CSASLVEVQYF.

This chain joins TRBV6-1 and TRBJ1-2; D possibly corresponds to TRBD1 (5 bases). The V end was cut by 6 bases, the J end by 0 bases, with 14 bases between. CDR3 size: 15 residues. Germline CDR1 reads MNHNS; CDR2 reads SASEGT. The CDR3, as DNA: TGTGCCAGCAGACGTGTGGGGCTCGCTAACTATGGCTACACCTTC. This encodes CASRRVGLANYGYTF.

The chain carries TRBV7-2 and TRBJ1-2, with 8 nucleotides matching TRBD1. The CDR3 has 15 amino acids. V lost 3 bases and J lost 0; bases outside the gene matches: 3. The germline gives CDR1 SGHTA, CDR2 FQGNSA. The CDR3: CASSFDRGPNYGYTF. DNA for the CDR3: TGTGCCAGCAGCTTCGACAGGGGTCCTAACTATGGCTACACCTTC.

The V and J genes are TRBV4-1 and TRBJ2-6, with D perhaps matching TRBD1 (6 bases). The CDR3 covers 18 residues. Trimming pared 1 base from V and 3 bases from J, leaving 16 bases between. Germline lookup yields CDR1 MGHRA and CDR2 YSYEKL. CDR3 sequence: CASSQVNRELGGANVLTF. The CDR3 DNA reads as TGCGCCAGCAGCCAAGTCAACAGGGAACTAGGTGGGGCCAACGTCCTGACTTTC.

The chain has TRBV6-5 and TRBJ2-1; D might be TRBD2 (5 bases). V was shortened by 2 bases and J by 4 bases, with 15 bases between the two germline ends. CDR1 is MNHEY and CDR2 is SVGAGI in the germline V gene. The CDR3 sequence is 16 residues long. CDR3 DNA sequence: TGTGCCAGCAGTTACAGGGCGGGCACCCAATACAATGAGCAGTTCTTC. This translates into CASSYRAGTQYNEQFF.

The rearrangement joins TRBV7-6 to TRBJ2-5; D is unclear. This CDR3 has 15 amino acids. Germline V gives CDR1 SGHVS, CDR2 FNYEAQ. The ends were cut back, 4 bases at V and 2 bases at J, with 14 bases in the middle. The CDR3 coding sequence is TGTGCCAGCAGCTGGTTGGGGTATGCACAAGAGACCCAGTACTTC. Protein sequence: CASSWLGYAQETQYF.

The CDR3 sequence: CASCPGEFPYNEQFF. The CDR3 DNA reads TGTGCCAGCTGCCCAGGGGAGTTTCCATACAATGAGCAGTTCTTC. The V call is TRBV2, the J call TRBJ2-1, with D perhaps matching TRBD1 (6 bases). Germline V gene sequence: CDR1 SNHLY, CDR2 FYNNEI. This CDR3 has 15 amino acids. The V and J ends lost 8 bases and 4 bases respectively, with 18 bases between them.

This clone came up once. The chain combines TRBV4-1 with TRBJ1-2; the match to TRBD1 covers 10 bases. After removal of 1 base from V and 4 bases from J, the junction contained 3 bases not matched to a gene. The germline CDR1 and CDR2 sequences are MGHRA and YSYEKL. CDR3 size: 15 residues. CDR3 loop: CASSQVDRGTYGYTF. In nucleotides, the CDR3 is TGCGCCAGCAGCCAAGTGGACAGGGGGACCTATGGCTACACCTTC.

This chain uses TRBV7-8 with TRBJ1-2; 7 bases are a match to TRBD1. The germline V gene encodes CDR1 SGHVS and CDR2 FQNEAQ. The V segment lost 5 bases and the J segment 3 bases; nucleotides outside the gene matches: 3. CDR3 length equals 13 residues. For the CDR3, the DNA is TGTGCCAGCAGCCCCGACAGGGACTATGGCTACACCTTC. Translated: CASSPDRDYGYTF. The full variable domain, its missing parts supplied by reference TRBV7-8 and TRBJ1-2, is GAGVSQSPRYKVAKRGQDVALRCDPISGHVSLFWYQQALGQGPEFLTYFQNEAQLDKSGLPSDRFFAERPEGSVSTLKIQRTQQEDSAVYLCASSPDRDYGYTFGSGTRLTVV.

This clone came up once. The chain has TRBV6-6 and TRBJ1-2, with 7 bases identical to TRBD1. The germline CDR1 and CDR2 sequences are MNHNY and SVGAGI (reference sequence). The CDR3 is 16 residues long. V was clipped by 4 bases and J by 1 base; unmatched bases: 9. CDR3 DNA sequence: TGTGCCAGCAGTTCCAACACAGGGGTGGGTAACTATGGCTACACCTTC. This encodes CASSSNTGVGNYGYTF.

This chain connects TRBV5-6 to TRBJ1-2, with D perhaps matching TRBD1 (5 bases). Germline V gives CDR1 SGHDT, CDR2 YYEEEE. The CDR3 is made up of 15 amino acids. V was cut by 4 bases and J by 3 bases, with 16 bases left in between. CDR3 nucleotides: TGTGCCAGCAGCGACCTCCTGGGGGGAGACTATGGCTACACCTTC. Translation: CASSDLLGGDYGYTF.

The genes are TRBV6-5 and TRBJ2-7; the D gene is possibly TRBD2 (6 bases). Trimming took off 3 bases at V and 2 bases at J, with 8 bases between the two ends. The CDR3 contains 13 residues. CDR1 is MNHEY, CDR2 SVGAGI, per germline. CDR3 amino acids: CASSYGGTYEQYF. The DNA of the CDR3 is TGTGCCAGCAGTTATGGGGGGACCTACGAGCAGTACTTC.

The gene calls are TRBV7-6 and TRBJ1-4; tentative D call: TRBD1 (5 bases). The length of the CDR3 is 17 residues. Looked up from germline, CDR1 is SGHVS and CDR2 is FNYEAQ. Trimming stripped 3 bases from V and 4 bases from J, with 18 bases between. The CDR3 region has the DNA TGTGCCAGCAGCTTTGGGGGTCGTGGTCTGGGTAATGAAAAACTGTTTTTT. Amino acids: CASSFGGRGLGNEKLFF.

The chain couples TRBV2 to TRBJ1-2; possibly TRBD1 for D (5 bases). V was clipped by 9 bases and J by 8 bases, with 19 bases between them. This CDR3 is 13 amino acids long. CDR1 is SNHLY, CDR2 FYNNEI, per germline. CDR3 DNA sequence: TGTGCCAGTATAAGGGGAGAAGGTGAGGGCTACACCTTC. Encoded protein: CASIRGEGEGYTF. Looking up the rest from reference TRBV2 and TRBJ1-2 gives the full variable domain: EPEVTQTPSHQVTQMGQEVILRCVPISNHLYFYWYRQILGQKVEFLVSFYNNEISEKSEIFDDQFSVERPDGSNFTLKIRSTKLEDSAMYFCASIRGEGEGYTFGSGTRLTVV.

V is TRBV30 and J is TRBJ2-3; 8 nucleotides line up with TRBD2. The germline gives CDR1 GTSNPN, CDR2 SVGIG (reference sequence). V dropped 5 bases and J dropped 1; count of bases not matched to a gene: 8. The CDR3 consists of 15 residues. This chain's CDR3 is CAWAALSGGTDTQYF. CDR3 DNA: TGTGCCTGGGCCGCCCTTAGCGGGGGCACAGATACGCAGTATTTT.

This chain connects TRBV5-1 to TRBJ2-5; 7 bases agree with TRBD1. The germline V gene encodes CDR1 SGHRS and CDR2 YFSETQ. With V trimmed by 5 bases and J by 5 bases, 9 bases remained unmatched. The length of the CDR3 is 14 residues. This CDR3 is CASRVGGAWETQYF. The CDR3 DNA sequence: TGCGCCAGCAGGGTAGGGGGCGCATGGGAGACCCAGTACTTC. The entire variable domain, with the rest obtained from reference TRBV5-1 and TRBJ2-5, is as follows: KAGVTQTPRYLIKTRGQQVTLSCSPISGHRSVSWYQQTPGQGLQFLFEYFSETQRNKGNFPGRFSGRQFSNSRSEMNVSTLELGDSALYLCASRVGGAWETQYFGPGTRLLVL.

This rearrangement joins TRBV14 to TRBJ2-7, with 9 bases identical to TRBD1. Germline V CDR1 and CDR2: SGHDN, FVKESK. V shed 6 bases and J 3 bases; nucleotides not matched to a gene: 6. This CDR3 has 14 residues. In nucleotides, the CDR3 is TGTGCCAGCAGGTTACAGGGGGCTGGCTACGAGCAGTACTTC. Its translation is CASRLQGAGYEQYF.